This TCR beta chain comes out of a study of blood T cell repertoires in COVID-19. Study-wide context: T cells, B-cell-depleted T cells, or PBMCs provided the cDNA or gDNA that served as material.

Adults between about 18 and 95 years of age took part from some 25 US areas. Donors of Cohort 3 who recovered were those that had two negative PCRs, clearance, or symptom resolution. Germline V CDR1 and CDR2: KGHSH, LQKENI. This CDR3 comprises 15 residues. V was clipped by 5 bases and J by 1 base; unmatched bases: 6. Sequencing was performed with immunoSEQ multiplex PCR; in TCRdb, only in-frame clones are kept and a portion is missing. In the table there are roughly 370,000 clones, approximately 90% of which are singletons. This TCR came from a woman between 45 and 65 years old who had recovered from COVID-19. Sequencing was carried out using PBMCs or T cells enriched from blood (not recorded which). The chain joins TRBV18 to TRBJ1-2, with 8 bases fitting TRBD1. In nucleotides, the CDR3 is TGTGCCAGCTCAGCAACAGGGGGAATTAACTATGGCTACACCTTC. It codes for CASSATGGINYGYTF.